This T cell receptor beta chain emerged from a study of T cell repertoires in cytomegalovirus infection. MiXCR, applied by TCRdb to the reads, yields one record per CDR3 protein. The sample has a few hundred thousand distinct CDR3 sequences; approximately 26% are singletons. The ends were cut back, 5 bases at V and 4 bases at J, with 17 bases in the middle. Germline assignment: CDR1 DFQATT and CDR2 SNEGSKA (reference sequence). The CDR3 length is 14 residues. The chain recombines TRBV20-1 with TRBJ1-2; possible D gene TRBD1, 5 bases. The source is a human donor in good health (CMV status not recorded). Some clones in this sample may be carry-over from other donors' samples. Specimen: PBMCs. The CDR3 coding sequence is TGCAGTGCTCGGGGCGGAGAAGGATCCTATGGCTACACCTTC. Amino acid sequence: CSARGGEGSYGYTF.